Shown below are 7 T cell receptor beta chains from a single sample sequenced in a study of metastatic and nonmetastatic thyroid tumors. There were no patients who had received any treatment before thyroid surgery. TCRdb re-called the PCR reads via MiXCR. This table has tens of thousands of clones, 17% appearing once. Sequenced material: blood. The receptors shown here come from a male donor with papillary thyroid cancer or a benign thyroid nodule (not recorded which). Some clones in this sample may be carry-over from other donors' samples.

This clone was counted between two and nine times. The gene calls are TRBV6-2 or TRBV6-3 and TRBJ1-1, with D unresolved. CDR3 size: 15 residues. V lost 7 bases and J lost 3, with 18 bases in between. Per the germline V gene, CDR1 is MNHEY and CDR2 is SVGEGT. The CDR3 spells CASTRDTVSYTEAFF. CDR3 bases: TGTGCCAGCACTCGTGACACGGTTAGCTACACTGAAGCTTTCTTT.

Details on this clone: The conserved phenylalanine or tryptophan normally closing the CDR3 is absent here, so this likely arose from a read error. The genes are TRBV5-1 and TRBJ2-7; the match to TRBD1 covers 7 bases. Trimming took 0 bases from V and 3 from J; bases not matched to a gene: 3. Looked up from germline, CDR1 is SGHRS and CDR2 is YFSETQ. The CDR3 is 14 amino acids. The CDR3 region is CASSLGGQHYEQYL. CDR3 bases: TGCGCCAGCAGCTTGGGGGGACAGCACTACGAGCAGTACCTC.

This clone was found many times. CDR3 sequence: CASSQDPTHITGLNTEAFF. CDR3 bases: TGCGCCAGCAGCCAAGATCCCACTCATATTACAGGGTTGAACACTGAAGCTTTCTTT. This chain joins TRBV4-1 and TRBJ1-1, with D possibly being TRBD1 (6 bases). In germline, CDR1 is MGHRA, CDR2 YSYEKL. Trimming removed 0 bases from V and 0 bases from J, with 20 bases in between. This CDR3 has 19 residues.

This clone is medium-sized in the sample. CDR3 nucleotide sequence: TGTGCCAGCAGCTCCGGGGTGTACGAGCAGTACTTC. Translating it yields CASSSGVYEQYF. This chain uses TRBV11-2 with TRBJ2-7; weak D call: TRBD2 (5 bases). Germline CDR1 is SGHAT and CDR2 is FQNNGV. Deletions cut 4 bases from V and 4 bases from J, with 8 bases between. This CDR3 is 12 amino acids long.

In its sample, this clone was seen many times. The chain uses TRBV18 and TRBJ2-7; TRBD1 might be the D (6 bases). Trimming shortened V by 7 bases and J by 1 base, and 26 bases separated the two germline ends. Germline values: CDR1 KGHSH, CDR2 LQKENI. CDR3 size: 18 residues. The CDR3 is CASLPGVGGPMLSYEQYF. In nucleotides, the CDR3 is TGTGCCAGCTTACCTGGTGTTGGGGGCCCGATGTTGTCCTACGAGCAGTACTTC.

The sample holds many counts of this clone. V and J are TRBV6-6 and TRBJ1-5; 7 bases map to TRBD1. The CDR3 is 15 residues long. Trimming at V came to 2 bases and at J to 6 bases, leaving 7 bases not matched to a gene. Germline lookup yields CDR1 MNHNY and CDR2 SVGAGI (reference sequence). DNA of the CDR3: TGTGCCAGCAGTTACCTTAACGACAGGGCTCAGCCCCAGCATTTT. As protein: CASSYLNDRAQPQHF.

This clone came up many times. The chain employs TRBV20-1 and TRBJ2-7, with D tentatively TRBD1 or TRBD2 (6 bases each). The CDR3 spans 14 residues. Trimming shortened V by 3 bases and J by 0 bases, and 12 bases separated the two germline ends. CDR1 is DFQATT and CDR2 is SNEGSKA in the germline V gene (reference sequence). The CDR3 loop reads CSARGAGGSYEQYF. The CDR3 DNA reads TGCAGTGCTAGGGGGGCCGGGGGCTCCTACGAGCAGTACTTC.